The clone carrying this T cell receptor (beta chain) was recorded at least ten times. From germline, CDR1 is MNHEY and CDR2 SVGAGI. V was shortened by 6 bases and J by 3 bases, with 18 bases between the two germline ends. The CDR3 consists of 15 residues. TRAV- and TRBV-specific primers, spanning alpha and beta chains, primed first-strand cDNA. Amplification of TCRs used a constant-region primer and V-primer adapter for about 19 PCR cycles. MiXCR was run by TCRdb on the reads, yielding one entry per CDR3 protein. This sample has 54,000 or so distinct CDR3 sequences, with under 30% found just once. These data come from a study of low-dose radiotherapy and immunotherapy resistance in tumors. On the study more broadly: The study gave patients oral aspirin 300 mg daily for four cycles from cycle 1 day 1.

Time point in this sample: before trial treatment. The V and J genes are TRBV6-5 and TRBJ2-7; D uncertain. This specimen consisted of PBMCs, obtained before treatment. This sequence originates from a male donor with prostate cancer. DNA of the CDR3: TGTGCCAGCAGGCAAACAGAGACCTCCCACTACGAGCAGTACTTC. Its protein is CASRQTETSHYEQYF.